The 5 T cell receptor beta chains given below trace back to one sample, sequenced in a study of high-grade serous ovarian cancer treatment subgroups. Produced via immunoSEQ multiplex PCR; TCRdb's table is partial and in-frame only. This sample has several thousand clones; under 80% occur once, and the top ten carry roughly 8%. Tumor tissue was taken before any definitive surgery or chemotherapy was given. Sequences were obtained from tumor tissue. The receptors originated from a human donor with high-grade serous ovarian cancer.

The V and J genes are TRBV5-4 and TRBJ2-1, with TRBD1 as a possible D gene (5 bases). The CDR3 runs 13 residues. Germline CDR1 is SGHNT and CDR2 is YYREEE (reference sequence). Trimming stripped 4 bases from V and 6 bases from J, with 11 bases between. CDR3 in DNA: TGTGCCAGCAGCGCTAAGGGGCCCAATGAGCAGTTCTTC. Translation: CASSAKGPNEQFF.

V and J are TRBV4-3 and TRBJ1-2, with a possible D match to TRBD1 (5 bases). The V gene lost 3 bases and the J gene lost 10 bases, with 15 bases spanning the gap. Germline-derived CDR1 and CDR2 are LGHNA and YSLEER. CDR3 length: 13 residues. The CDR3 bases are TGCGCCAGCAGCCACACCGGGGCCGCGACCTACACCTTC. The encoded protein is CASSHTGAATYTF.

About this clone: Mismatch with germline at one junction end may stem from a read error. J is TRBJ1-1 and V is TRBV6-5; 9 bases map to TRBD1. The CDR3 is made up of 16 amino acids. In germline, CDR1 is MNHEY, CDR2 SVGAGI. In DNA, the CDR3 is TGTGCCAGCAGTTCAGGGACAGGGACGGTTAACATTGAAGCTTTCTTT. The encoded protein is CASSSGTGTVNIEAFF.

This chain joins TRBV6-1 and TRBJ1-1, with 7 bases aligning to TRBD1. This CDR3 contains 16 residues. The germline CDR1 and CDR2 sequences are MNHNS and SASEGT. The V segment lost 1 base and the J segment 4 bases; nucleotides outside the gene matches: 9. The CDR3 is CASSEGTGVWPTEAFF. Here the CDR3 DNA reads TGTGCCAGCAGTGAAGGGACAGGAGTTTGGCCCACTGAAGCTTTCTTT.

This clone was seen a handful of times. The chain has TRBV21-1 and TRBJ1-4; TRBD1 is taken as the D call from the table, unchecked against the DNA. TRBV21-1 is described as a pseudogene. The CDR3 covers 17 residues. The DNA for the CDR3 is TGTGCCAGCAGCAGGGTACACACAGGGGGCGCAAGGGAAAAACTGTTTTTT. Amino acids: CASSRVHTGGAREKLFF.